The text below deals with one T cell receptor (beta chain). The junction departs from the called germline gene at one end, perhaps through a read error. The data stem from a study of T cells in Graves' hyperthyroidism and ophthalmopathy. CDR1 and CDR2 from the germline V gene are LGHNT and FRNRAP. The length of the CDR3 is 12 residues. RNA transcripts gave rise to amplified TCR beta CDR3 regions. A first-round RT-PCR of the TCR CDR3 used the HTBI primer set. Via MiXCR, TCRdb re-called the multiplex PCR reads, giving one row per CDR3 protein. The sample yields 700,000 to 850,000 distinct CDR3 sequences, roughly a third seen once.

The sample taken for sequencing was blood. This clonotype was obtained from a woman between 40 and 55 years old with Graves' hyperthyroidism. The gene calls are TRBV12-5 and TRBJ1-1; unclear D gene. As DNA, the CDR3 is TGTGCTAGCGGACGGATGAACACTGAAGCTTCCTTT. Translated, it gives CASGRMNTEASF.